The entry below gives a single T cell receptor beta chain sequence along with its context. This sample is part of a study of blood T cell repertoires in COVID-19. The wider study: From T cells, B-cell-depleted T cells, or PBMCs came the material, which was cDNA or gDNA.

Germline V gives CDR1 LNHNV, CDR2 YYDKDF (reference sequence). V gave up 5 bases and J gave up 2 bases, with 13 bases separating them. CDR3 length: 14 residues. Method: immunoSEQ multiplex PCR; TCRdb's copy keeps in-frame clones and lacks some. Among a few hundred thousand clones listed, roughly 86% were seen once. The sequencing input was peripheral blood. The chain links TRBV15 to TRBJ2-7; perhaps TRBD1 as D (6 bases). This TCR came from a woman aged 50 to 65 with acute or convalescent COVID-19. The chain's CDR3 is CATSAQTGAYEQYF. Written as DNA, the CDR3 is TGTGCCACCAGCGCCCAGACAGGCGCCTACGAGCAGTACTTC.